Listed below are T cell receptor beta chains from one sample, sequenced in a study of cytomegalovirus exposure and HLA in healthy donors. The protocol was immunoSEQ multiplex PCR, while the TCRdb copy is restricted to in-frame clones and leaves out a portion. The data show some 200,000 clones, about 90% seen once. The sample comprised PBMCs. The receptors originated from a woman between 18 and 29 years old in good health and CMV-seronegative. Both conserved end residues are part of each CDR3. A D gene is named only where the DNA matches it firmly. Size tells how often a clone was seen (once, few, many) or the class of an expanded clone, and some rows leave it out.

v_gene	abundance	j_gene	d_gene	CDR3nt	CDR3aa
TRBV2	-	TRBJ2-7	-	TGTGCCAGCAGTGGACTGCGGGGTGTAACCTACGAGCAGTACTTC	CASSGLRGVTYEQYF
TRBV7-9	-	TRBJ2-3	-	TGTGCCAGCAGCACGAGCAGCGCTAGCACAGATACGCAGTATTTT	CASSTSSASTDTQYF
TRBV7-9	-	TRBJ2-7	TRBD2	TGTGCCAGCCTAGATGTGGGACTAGCGGGAGGAACCCACGAGCAGTACTTC	CASLDVGLAGGTHEQYF
TRBV27	-	TRBJ2-1	TRBD2	TGTGCCAGCAGGATTAGCGGGTTCTACAATGAGCAGTTCTTC	CASRISGFYNEQFF
TRBV6-6	-	TRBJ2-7	-	TGTGCCAGCAGTTTACCCAGGACTTGGGGCTACGAGCAGTACTTC	CASSLPRTWGYEQYF
TRBV14	-	TRBJ2-7	TRBD1	TGTGCCAGCAGCCAAGTGCAGAAACAGGGGGCCGCCTACGAGCAGTACTTC	CASSQVQKQGAAYEQYF
TRBV5-1	-	TRBJ1-2	TRBD1	TGCGCCAGCAGCTCACGGCCCGACAGGGAGATGGAGGGCTACACCTTC	CASSSRPDREMEGYTF
TRBV6-1	-	TRBJ1-1	-	TGTGCCAGCATCGGGACAATGATGAACACTGAAGCTTTCTTT	CASIGTMMNTEAFF
TRBV6-5	-	TRBJ2-1	-	TGTGCCAGCAGTTACGCTTCGAGTCCCAATGAGCAGTTCTTC	CASSYASSPNEQFF
TRBV13	-	TRBJ1-1	TRBD1	TGTGCCAGCAGCTTAGCGGGACAGGGGGACACTGAAGCTTTCTTT	CASSLAGQGDTEAFF
TRBV27	-	TRBJ1-5	-	TGTGCCAGCAGTTTGATGGGCAACTATCAGCCCCAGCATTTT	CASSLMGNYQPQHF
TRBV5-1	once	TRBJ1-2	-	TGCGCCAGCAGCACCGCAGGGCCTCGGGCAACTTTGTTCTATGGCTACACCTTC	CASSTAGPRATLFYGYTF
TRBV30	-	TRBJ1-2	-	TGTGCCTGGGAGGGGGACAACTATGGCTACACCTTC	CAWEGDNYGYTF
TRBV29-1	-	TRBJ2-7	-	TGCAGCGTTTTAGCGGCTAATATCTCCTACGAGCAGTACTTC	CSVLAANISYEQYF
TRBV19	-	TRBJ1-4	TRBD1	TGTGCCAGTAGGCCGGACAGGGGAAATGAAAAACTGTTTTTT	CASRPDRGNEKLFF
TRBV27	-	TRBJ2-7	TRBD2	TGTGCCAGCAGTTTAGTGGCGGGAGTCCACGAGCAGTACTTC	CASSLVAGVHEQYF
TRBV9	-	TRBJ1-2	-	TGTGCCAGCAGCGCCGGACCCCGGGGAGGCTACACCTTC	CASSAGPRGGYTF
TRBV5-1	-	TRBJ2-5	TRBD2	TGCGCCAGCAGCTTGGTCTCTGGGACTAGCGGGAGGGCCTTAAAGACCCAGTACTTC	CASSLVSGTSGRALKTQYF
TRBV5-1	-	TRBJ1-3	-	TGCGCCAGCAGCTTGATTGGACAGAGCTCTGGAAACACCATATATTTT	CASSLIGQSSGNTIYF
TRBV11-2	-	TRBJ2-2	-	TGTGCCAGCTCACAGGTGGGAACCGGGGAGCTGTTTTTT	CASSQVGTGELFF
TRBV10-3	-	TRBJ1-1	TRBD1	TGTGCCATCAGGGTACAGGGGAGCACTGAAGCTTTCTTT	CAIRVQGSTEAFF
TRBV6-1	-	TRBJ2-7	TRBD2	TGTGCCAGCAGTGAATGGATCGGACTAGCGGGATACGAGGGTTCCTACGAGCAGTACTTC	CASSEWIGLAGYEGSYEQYF
TRBV27	-	TRBJ2-1	TRBD2	TGTGCCAGCAGCCAACTAGCGGGAGGATACAATGAGCAGTTCTTC	CASSQLAGGYNEQFF
TRBV7-9	once	TRBJ2-1	-	TGTGCCAGCAGTCCGAGCGGATCTTCCTACAATGAGCAGTTCTTC	CASSPSGSSYNEQFF
TRBV27	-	TRBJ2-7	-	TGTGCCAGCAGTTTTGCCGGCGAGCAGTACTTC	CASSFAGEQYF
TRBV5-1	-	TRBJ1-1	TRBD1	TGCGCCAGCAGCCCAGGGGGCGCATCTGAAGCTTTCTTT	CASSPGGASEAFF
TRBV2	-	TRBJ2-7	-	TGTGCCAGCACCGTCGGAGGCCTTCCTTCCTACGAGCAGTACTTC	CASTVGGLPSYEQYF
TRBV7-2	once	TRBJ1-5	-	TGTGCCAGCAGGCCCGCGGGGCCCGGCAATCAGCCCCAGCATTTT	CASRPAGPGNQPQHF
TRBV2	-	TRBJ1-4	TRBD1	TGTGCCAGCAGTGTGCGACAGGGACGTGAAAAACTGTTTTTT	CASSVRQGREKLFF
TRBV7-2	-	TRBJ1-2	-	TGTGCCAGCAGCTTATATAGAGAGGCAAACTATGGCTACACCTTC	CASSLYREANYGYTF
TRBV7-2	-	TRBJ2-1	-	TGTGCCAGCAGCTCCACCCGGGACTTTCCCCCGGCCCAGCAGTTCTTC	CASSSTRDFPPAQQFF
TRBV10-2	-	TRBJ2-7	TRBD2	TGCGCCAGCTTCCCTAGCGGGAGGGCCCACGAGCAGTACTTC	CASFPSGRAHEQYF
TRBV5-1	-	TRBJ2-6	-	TGCGCCAGCAGCTCACCATTAGAAACTGGGGCCAACGTCCTGACTTTC	CASSSPLETGANVLTF
TRBV4-2	once	TRBJ2-7	-	TGTGCCAGCAGCCAAGGCCGGAGCTCCTACGAGCAGTACTTC	CASSQGRSSYEQYF
TRBV25-1	-	TRBJ2-3	TRBD2	TGTGCCAGCAGTGAATCGGGCGGGAGAGGCTCAGATACGCAGTATTTT	CASSESGGRGSDTQYF
TRBV28	-	TRBJ1-2	-	TGTGCCAGCAGTTTTTCGGGTAGATATGGCTACACCTTC	CASSFSGRYGYTF
TRBV28	-	TRBJ1-2	TRBD1	TGTGCCAGCAGTTCCCGACAGGGCCAGGCCAGACACTATGGCTACACCTTC	CASSSRQGQARHYGYTF
TRBV6-5	-	TRBJ2-3	-	TGTGCCAGCAGGTCATTCACAGATACGCAGTATTTT	CASRSFTDTQYF
TRBV5-1	-	TRBJ2-2	-	TGCGCCAGCAGCCTACTCGACAGGTTGAACACCGGGGAGCTGTTTTTT	CASSLLDRLNTGELFF
TRBV2	-	TRBJ2-1	TRBD1	TGTGCCAGCAGGGCCGACAGGGGAAAACCCTACAATGAGCAGTTCTTC	CASRADRGKPYNEQFF
TRBV2	-	TRBJ1-5	-	TGTGCCAGCACTCTTGTTAGCAATCAGCCCCAGCATTTT	CASTLVSNQPQHF
TRBV9	-	TRBJ2-3	-	TGTGCCAGCAGCCTCCCTGGCACAGATACGCAGTATTTT	CASSLPGTDTQYF
TRBV19	-	TRBJ1-1	-	TGTGCCAGTAGTGCGTACAGGAGGAACACTGAAGCTTTCTTT	CASSAYRRNTEAFF
TRBV5-1	once	TRBJ2-7	-	TGCGCCAGCAGCTTGGAAGGGACACCCACCTACGAGCAGTACTTC	CASSLEGTPTYEQYF
TRBV6-5	-	TRBJ1-1	TRBD1	TGTGCCAGCAGAATCCAGGGGGCAGAGACTGAAGCTTTCTTT	CASRIQGAETEAFF
TRBV2	-	TRBJ2-7	TRBD1	TGTGCCAGCGGTCGACAGGGCTACGAGCAGTACTTC	CASGRQGYEQYF